This TCR beta chain was profiled in a study of beta chain features in type 1 diabetes. Study overall: There was similarity between patients and healthy donors in age, gender and cell yields. Findings of the study overall: Shorter TCRB CDR3s, moderately but significantly so, marked every one of the four CD4+ subsets in Type 1 diabetes patients. VDJ junctions from patients with type 1 diabetes contained fewer insertions and more deletions.

The investigators reverse transcribed all of the isolated RNA, so they sequenced expressed TCRB transcripts. Measured with immunoSEQ multiplex PCR; TCRdb has only the in-frame clones, and not every one. The data hold more than 300,000 clones, with roughly 9.8% observed a single time. Regarding this clone: Its specificity is not known.

Trimming removed 5 bases at V and 1 base at J, with 8 bases between. Per germline, CDR1 MNHNY and CDR2 SVGAGI (reference sequence). The CDR3 covers 13 residues. Each of the CD4+ naive, central memory, regulatory and stem cell-like memory populations was sorted via CD45RO/CCR7/CD25/CD127/CD95/CD27. All sorted populations exceeded 95% purity. Sequencing used central memory CD4+ T cells from blood. The chain has TRBV6-6 and TRBJ1-2; D remains ambiguous. The clonotype comes from a man aged 30 to 39 with type 1 diabetes. CDR3 in DNA: TGTGCCAGCAGTGAGACGGATAACTATGGCTACACCTTC. As protein: CASSETDNYGYTF.